A selection of T cell receptor beta chains follows, all from one sample in a study of shared clonotypes between healthy human individuals. Using immunoSEQ multiplex PCR, the repertoire was profiled, and TCRdb retains in-frame clones only, with some absent. The table includes roughly 500,000 clones, 60% to 85% detected once. The sequencing sample was made of PBMCs. The origin of the receptors is a woman in her thirties or forties in good health. Some clones in this sample may be carry-over from other donors' samples. Both conserved end residues are part of each CDR3. D genes are given only for firm matches. Clone size, where shown, is once, few, many, or a class for clones that have expanded.

J gene: TRBJ2-1
D gene: TRBD2
clone size: few
V gene: TRBV27
CDR3 DNA: TGTGCCAGCGGAGGGCTAGCGGATTACAATGAGCAGTTCTTC
CDR3 protein: CASGGLADYNEQFF

J gene: TRBJ2-2
D gene: TRBD2
clone size: few
V gene: TRBV7-9
CDR3 DNA: TGTGCCAGCAGCCCCCCCGGACTAGCGAACACCGGGGAGCTGTTTTTT
CDR3 protein: CASSPPGLANTGELFF

J gene: TRBJ2-3
D gene: .
clone size: .
V gene: TRBV5-1
CDR3 DNA: TGCGCCAGCAGCTTGGGTGAAGTATCAGATACGCAGTATTTT
CDR3 protein: CASSLGEVSDTQYF

J gene: TRBJ2-2
D gene: TRBD2
clone size: once
V gene: TRBV5-4
CDR3 DNA: TGTGCCAGCAGCCCTAGCGGAAGACCCACCGGGGAGCTGTTTTTT
CDR3 protein: CASSPSGRPTGELFF

J gene: TRBJ2-2
D gene: TRBD1
clone size: .
V gene: TRBV5-8
CDR3 DNA: TGTGCCAGCAGCCCGAGAGACAGGGGAGACACCGGGGAGCTGTTTTTT
CDR3 protein: CASSPRDRGDTGELFF

J gene: TRBJ1-5
D gene: .
clone size: .
V gene: TRBV2
CDR3 DNA: TGTGCCAGCGCTTTAGGGTATAGCAATCAGCCCCAGCATTTT
CDR3 protein: CASALGYSNQPQHF

J gene: TRBJ1-1
D gene: .
clone size: few
V gene: TRBV2
CDR3 DNA: TGTGCCAGCAGCCCTGAGGGGGTGGGGACTGAAGCTTTCTTT
CDR3 protein: CASSPEGVGTEAFF

J gene: TRBJ2-4
D gene: TRBD2
clone size: .
V gene: TRBV28
CDR3 DNA: TGTGCCAGCAGTTTCGGACTAGCGGGAGGGGGGACGGCCAAAAACATTCAGTACTTC
CDR3 protein: CASSFGLAGGGTAKNIQYF

J gene: TRBJ2-7
D gene: TRBD1
clone size: .
V gene: TRBV4-1
CDR3 DNA: TGCGCCAGCAGCCAAGTCGCGGGACAGGGGGTCTCCTACGAGCAGTACTTC
CDR3 protein: CASSQVAGQGVSYEQYF

J gene: TRBJ2-7
D gene: .
clone size: .
V gene: TRBV6-1
CDR3 DNA: TGTGCCAGCAGTGAAGCGCTTCTTACAGGACGGGGCGAGCAGTACTTC
CDR3 protein: CASSEALLTGRGEQYF

J gene: TRBJ1-2
D gene: .
clone size: .
V gene: TRBV5-1
CDR3 DNA: TGCGCCAGCAGCTTGGAAGCAGGGTTGCGTGGCTACACCTTC
CDR3 protein: CASSLEAGLRGYTF

J gene: TRBJ2-2
D gene: .
clone size: .
V gene: TRBV6-5
CDR3 DNA: TGTGCCAGGCAGACAGACGCGAACACCGGGGAGCTGTTTTTT
CDR3 protein: CARQTDANTGELFF

J gene: TRBJ1-5
D gene: TRBD1
clone size: .
V gene: TRBV2
CDR3 DNA: TGTGCCAGCAGTTGGAGACAGGGAGGGAGCAATCAGCCCCAGCATTTT
CDR3 protein: CASSWRQGGSNQPQHF

J gene: TRBJ2-6
D gene: .
clone size: .
V gene: TRBV30
CDR3 DNA: TGTGCCTGGAGTAGGGACTCTGGGGCCAACGTCCTGACTTTC
CDR3 protein: CAWSRDSGANVLTF

J gene: TRBJ2-3
D gene: TRBD2
clone size: once
V gene: TRBV5-8
CDR3 DNA: TGTGCCAGCAGCTGGGGGGGACTAGCGGTCACAGATACGCAGTATTTT
CDR3 protein: CASSWGGLAVTDTQYF

J gene: TRBJ2-2
D gene: .
clone size: .
V gene: TRBV5-4
CDR3 DNA: TGTGCCAGCAGCCCCCCCGGGACCGGGGAGCTGTTTTTT
CDR3 protein: CASSPPGTGELFF

J gene: TRBJ2-1
D gene: TRBD2
clone size: .
V gene: TRBV14
CDR3 DNA: TGTGCCAGCAGCCGGGCGGGAGGGTTCAATGAGCAGTTCTTC
CDR3 protein: CASSRAGGFNEQFF

J gene: TRBJ2-7
D gene: TRBD1
clone size: .
V gene: TRBV28
CDR3 DNA: TGTGCCAGCAGTCAGGGGACAGGGGGCCCTTACGAGCAGTACTTC
CDR3 protein: CASSQGTGGPYEQYF

J gene: TRBJ1-1
D gene: .
clone size: .
V gene: TRBV7-8
CDR3 DNA: TGTGCCAGCAGCTTAGTCCTGAACACTGAAGCTTTCTTT
CDR3 protein: CASSLVLNTEAFF

J gene: TRBJ1-1
D gene: .
clone size: .
V gene: TRBV19
CDR3 DNA: TGTGCCAGTAGTATGCCCGGGTTCGGCACTGAAGCTTTCTTT
CDR3 protein: CASSMPGFGTEAFF

J gene: TRBJ2-7
D gene: TRBD2
clone size: .
V gene: TRBV7-2
CDR3 DNA: TGTGCCAGCAGCGCCATAGCGGGGGCCTCCTACGAGCAGTACTTC
CDR3 protein: CASSAIAGASYEQYF

J gene: TRBJ1-2
D gene: .
clone size: .
V gene: TRBV2
CDR3 DNA: TGTGCCAGCAGTGAAGCGCTTCGGGGGAGGGCTAACTATGGCTACACCTTC
CDR3 protein: CASSEALRGRANYGYTF

J gene: TRBJ2-3
D gene: TRBD2
clone size: .
V gene: TRBV30
CDR3 DNA: TGTGCCTGGAGTGCCCGACTAGCCCGTAATCATGATACGCAGTATTTT
CDR3 protein: CAWSARLARNHDTQYF

J gene: TRBJ1-2
D gene: TRBD1
clone size: .
V gene: TRBV29-1
CDR3 DNA: TGCAGCTCCGCCGAGGACAGGCGCTATGGCTACACCTTC
CDR3 protein: CSSAEDRRYGYTF

J gene: TRBJ2-1
D gene: TRBD2
clone size: .
V gene: TRBV6-6
CDR3 DNA: TGTGCCAGCAGTTATTTAGCGGGAGTAAGCAATGAGCAGTTCTTC
CDR3 protein: CASSYLAGVSNEQFF

J gene: TRBJ2-2
D gene: .
clone size: .
V gene: TRBV7-8
CDR3 DNA: TGTGCCAGCAGCCCACCGGTCTACACAGGGGGAGGGACCGGGGAGCTGTTTTTT
CDR3 protein: CASSPPVYTGGGTGELFF

J gene: TRBJ2-7
D gene: .
clone size: .
V gene: TRBV19
CDR3 DNA: TGTGCCAGTAGTATAACCCAGTTCTACGAGCAGTACTTC
CDR3 protein: CASSITQFYEQYF

J gene: TRBJ2-2
D gene: .
clone size: .
V gene: TRBV6-1
CDR3 DNA: TGTGCCAGCAGTGAAGTGGGGGGAGTTTACACCGGGGAGCTGTTTTTT
CDR3 protein: CASSEVGGVYTGELFF

J gene: TRBJ2-7
D gene: TRBD2
clone size: many
V gene: TRBV7-2
CDR3 DNA: TGTGCCAGCAGCTCCCATGGTTCGTCGGGAGGCGAGCAGTACTTC
CDR3 protein: CASSSHGSSGGEQYF

J gene: TRBJ2-7
D gene: .
clone size: .
V gene: TRBV6-9
CDR3 DNA: TGTGCCAGCAGTTTGAATATTCGGGGACGGAGCTTC
CDR3 protein: CASSLNIRGRSF

J gene: TRBJ1-2
D gene: .
clone size: .
V gene: TRBV19
CDR3 DNA: TGTGCCAGTAGTATTCTCAAGAACTATGGCTACACCTTC
CDR3 protein: CASSILKNYGYTF

J gene: TRBJ2-1
D gene: .
clone size: .
V gene: TRBV18
CDR3 DNA: TGTGCCAGCTCCCAATTACTCGACAATGAGCAGTTCTTC
CDR3 protein: CASSQLLDNEQFF

J gene: TRBJ1-1
D gene: .
clone size: few
V gene: TRBV2
CDR3 DNA: TGTGCCAGTACGCTGGGGCCCGGCACTGAAGCTTTCTTT
CDR3 protein: CASTLGPGTEAFF

J gene: TRBJ2-3
D gene: .
clone size: .
V gene: TRBV5-1
CDR3 DNA: TGCGCCAGCAGCCCCCTCCGGTCGGCCCGGGGAATAGATACGCAGTATTTT
CDR3 protein: CASSPLRSARGIDTQYF

J gene: TRBJ2-7
D gene: .
clone size: .
V gene: TRBV4-2
CDR3 DNA: TGTGCCAGCACCCCCGGCAGGGACTACGAGCAGTACTTC
CDR3 protein: CASTPGRDYEQYF

J gene: TRBJ2-7
D gene: TRBD1
clone size: few
V gene: TRBV11-2
CDR3 DNA: TGTGCCAGCAGCCGGCGGTTAGGACAGGGTGACGAGCAGTACTTC
CDR3 protein: CASSRRLGQGDEQYF

J gene: TRBJ2-1
D gene: .
clone size: once
V gene: TRBV10-2
CDR3 DNA: TGCGCCAGCAGAGGTACGGGACTTCTAACTAACAATGAGCAGTTCTTC
CDR3 protein: CASRGTGLLTNNEQFF

J gene: TRBJ2-1
D gene: TRBD2
clone size: .
V gene: TRBV19
CDR3 DNA: TGTGCCAGTAGTTTCACCGGGACTAGCGGGAGGAGTGAGCAGTTCTTC
CDR3 protein: CASSFTGTSGRSEQFF

J gene: TRBJ2-7
D gene: TRBD2
clone size: once
V gene: TRBV27
CDR3 DNA: TGTGCCAGCAGCTACCCGGGACTACAACCTTACGAGCAGTACTTC
CDR3 protein: CASSYPGLQPYEQYF

J gene: TRBJ2-7
D gene: .
clone size: once
V gene: TRBV2
CDR3 DNA: TGTGCCAGCAGTGGGTGGGACTCCTACGAGCAGTACTTC
CDR3 protein: CASSGWDSYEQYF

J gene: TRBJ1-2
D gene: TRBD1
clone size: .
V gene: TRBV27
CDR3 DNA: TGTGCCAGCAGCCTGACAGGGGGCGCGGGCTACACCTTC
CDR3 protein: CASSLTGGAGYTF

J gene: TRBJ2-7
D gene: .
clone size: few
V gene: TRBV30
CDR3 DNA: TGTGCCTGGAGTCTAGGGGTCCGACCCTACGAGCAGTACTTC
CDR3 protein: CAWSLGVRPYEQYF

J gene: TRBJ2-5
D gene: .
clone size: .
V gene: TRBV28
CDR3 DNA: TGTGCCAGCAGCAAGGGACAACAAGAGACCCAGTACTTC
CDR3 protein: CASSKGQQETQYF

J gene: TRBJ2-1
D gene: TRBD2
clone size: .
V gene: TRBV18
CDR3 DNA: TGTGCCAGCTCACCCCTGACTAGCGGGAGCTACAATGAGCAGTTCTTC
CDR3 protein: CASSPLTSGSYNEQFF

J gene: TRBJ1-2
D gene: .
clone size: .
V gene: TRBV7-9
CDR3 DNA: TGTGCCAGCAGCTTAGCGCAGGGAGTGAGGTATGGCTACACCTTC
CDR3 protein: CASSLAQGVRYGYTF

J gene: TRBJ1-6
D gene: .
clone size: .
V gene: TRBV5-6
CDR3 DNA: TGTGCCAGTAATCGGGCGGGACTGAATTCACCCCTCCACTTT
CDR3 protein: CASNRAGLNSPLHF